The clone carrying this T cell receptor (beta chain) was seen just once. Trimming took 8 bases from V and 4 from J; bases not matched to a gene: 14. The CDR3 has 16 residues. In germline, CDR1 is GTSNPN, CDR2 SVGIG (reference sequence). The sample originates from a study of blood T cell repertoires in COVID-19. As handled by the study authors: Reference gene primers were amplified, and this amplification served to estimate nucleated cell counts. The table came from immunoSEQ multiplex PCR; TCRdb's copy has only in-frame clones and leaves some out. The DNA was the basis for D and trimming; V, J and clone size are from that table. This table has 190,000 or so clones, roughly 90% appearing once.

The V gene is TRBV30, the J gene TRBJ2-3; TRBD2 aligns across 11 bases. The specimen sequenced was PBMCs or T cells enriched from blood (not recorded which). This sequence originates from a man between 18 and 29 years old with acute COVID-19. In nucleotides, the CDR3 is TGTGCCGGTAGCGGGAGGGCCTCTGGGGGCCCAGATACGCAGTATTTT. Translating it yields CAGSGRASGGPDTQYF.